The clone carrying this T cell receptor (beta chain) appeared a few times. Its cognate antigen is unknown. Primers: 60 Vbeta forward and 13 Jbeta reverse. Method: immunoSEQ multiplex PCR; TCRdb's copy keeps in-frame clones and lacks some. The table includes around 230,000 clones, around 80% detected once. The sample belongs to a study of cytomegalovirus exposure and HLA in healthy donors. Study-wide background: An early release of data contained about 85 million unique TCRs, which came from HLA-typed donors.

Germline V CDR1 and CDR2: SGHNT, YYREEE (reference sequence). V was pared by 0 bases and J by 4 bases, with 9 bases between. The CDR3 length is 14 residues. General study results and limits: Among donors in an Asian-associated ancestry cluster, a later analysis reportedly found fewer N-insertions than the approximately 700-donor mean. As a later analysis showed, several of the most significant clusters appeared to be linked to common viral pathogens.

Sequences were obtained from PBMCs. This sequence was found in a boy between 10 and 17 years old in good health and CMV-seronegative. The chain employs TRBV5-4 and TRBJ2-3; no reliable D call. The CDR3 sequence is CASSLDLGPDTQYF. The CDR3 nucleotides read TGTGCCAGCAGCTTGGATCTGGGCCCAGATACGCAGTATTTT.